Included here is one TCR beta chain sequence, with context. Its antigen remains unknown. RNA transcripts were the template for amplifying TCR beta CDR3 regions. First-round RT-PCR of the TCR CDR3 relied on the HTBI primer set. Each CDR3 protein is one row after TCRdb ran MiXCR on the multiplex PCR reads. The table records 450,000 to 700,000 distinct CDR3 sequences, just over 45% of them present only once. Uncontrolled infection, other autoimmune disease, pregnancy and lactation each barred patients from inclusion. This record comes from a study of T cells in Graves' hyperthyroidism and ophthalmopathy. Study-wide findings and caveats: Ophthalmopathy was separated from stable hyperthyroidism by a 13 V-J model.

The CDR3 extends over 14 amino acids. With 4 bases removed from V and 4 bases from J, the gap between germline ends came to 13 bases. Looked up from germline, CDR1 is SEHNR and CDR2 is FQNEAQ (reference sequence). Material for sequencing was peripheral blood or thyroid tissue (not recorded which). The receptor's source is an adult woman with Graves' disease, either hyperthyroidism or ophthalmopathy (not recorded which). This chain uses TRBV7-9 with TRBJ2-5, with D possibly being TRBD1 (6 bases). The CDR3 bases are TGTGCCAGCAGCTGGACAGTCAGTGGAGAGACCCAGTACTTC. This translates into CASSWTVSGETQYF.